This T cell receptor (beta chain) appears in the sequencing data of a study of beta chain features in type 1 diabetes. The authors reverse transcribed all of the isolated RNA, so sequencing captured expressed TCRB transcripts. Method: immunoSEQ multiplex PCR; TCRdb's copy keeps in-frame clones and lacks some. The repertoire has almost 350,000 clones, approximately 10% of them found once; the top ten carry more than 0.8%. A remark on this clone: The antigen is undetermined.

General study findings and limits: Type 1 diabetes patients showed a moderate but significant shortening of TCRB CDR3s in all four CD4+ subsets. Patients' naive, central memory and Treg TCRB repertoires seemed closer to one another than those of healthy donors.

The CDR3 is 15 amino acids. J lost 2 bases, V lost 4 bases, and 7 bases had no gene match. Germline V gives CDR1 SGHTA, CDR2 FQGNSA. What was sequenced was central memory CD4+ T cells from blood. This clonotype was obtained from a man in his thirties or forties with type 1 diabetes. J is TRBJ2-5 and V is TRBV7-2; TRBD1 matches 7 bases. The CDR3 DNA follows: TGTGCCAGCAGCTCATCGACAGGGCCTCAAGAGACCCAGTACTTC. It encodes CASSSSTGPQETQYF.